This TCR beta chain was found in a study of cytomegalovirus exposure and HLA in healthy donors. Amplification used 60 Vbeta primers and 13 Jbeta primers. The data were produced by immunoSEQ multiplex PCR, yet TCRdb's version contains in-frame clones alone and is incomplete. The data hold approximately 220,000 clones, with less than 85% observed a single time. In its sample, this clone was seen once. Trimming took off 0 bases at V and 6 bases at J, with 8 bases between the two ends. This CDR3 is 13 amino acids long. Germline values: CDR1 SGHTA, CDR2 FQGTGA. The rearrangement joins TRBV7-3 to TRBJ1-1; no firm D call. The sequence was collected from a man younger than 35 in good health and CMV-seronegative. Input material: PBMCs. The CDR3 coding sequence is TGTGCCAGCAGCTTAACCGCGGGTGCTGAAGCTTTCTTT. Residues: CASSLTAGAEAFF.